This T cell receptor beta chain was identified during a study of early T cells in non-severe SARS-CoV-2 infection (dated by TCRdb to the early 2020s). General notes on the study: Because TCR sequencing was done on bulk RNA from unsorted whole blood, the alpha and beta chains could not be paired. On the study overall, not on this receptor specifically: VDJdb matching was skewed toward anti-spike CD8 responses and likely underestimated virus-specific expansions by missing private and CD4 specificities.

Set within a cohort of healthcare workers in London, UK, this nested case-control study involved weekly PCR testing of nasopharyngeal swabs along with blood sampling. Healthcare workers were recruited between 23 and 31 March 2020, during the week of the UK lockdown, and were followed weekly for up to about 16 weeks. After removal of 6 bases from V and 7 bases from J, the junction retains 20 bases not matched to a gene. From the germline V gene (reference sequence), CDR1 is LGHDT and CDR2 is YNNKEL. From the cysteine through the valine, the CDR3 covers 18 amino acids. The retained sequence is limited to the CDR3, 54 bases, with the frame set at the first base. Library prep was done by 5' RACE. TCRdb records NextSeq 500 as the sequencer. Unique molecular identifiers were attached to individual cDNA molecules in the TCR library protocol so that sequencing error and PCR bias could be corrected. Both TCR alpha and beta chains were sequenced, and tight co-correlation was observed between alpha and beta sequence abundances in each sample. Per the original workflow: Decombinator V4 was used to perform V gene, J gene and CDR3 annotation of TCR sequences. Expanded TCRs were defined as changing significantly between any two time points under a Poisson model with p below 0.0001. TCR abundances were normalised to the total number of TCRs sequenced per sample and expressed as counts per million. TRAV1-2 paired with TRAJ12, TRAJ20 or TRAJ33 defined MAIT TCRs, while TRAV10 paired with TRAJ18 defined iNKT TCRs. A search of VDJdb, accessed on 1 November 2021, was run for TCRs annotated to CMV, EBV and SARS-CoV-2, with TCRs annotated for multiple antigens excluded. The public reads were reprocessed in TCRdb via fastp at Q25 and MiXCR, keeping in-frame beta chains. Identical CDR3 protein sequences are pooled into one entry, listed with their most common genes and DNA. The V and J calls and clone size are TCRdb's, not the authors'. The sample profile shows 75,000 to 100,000 distinct CDR3 sequences; roughly 14% of them were found once. The ten largest account for about 0.59% of the sample.

In its sample, this clonotype was seen a few times. Its antigen has not been determined. No much larger clone exists at a distance of one base, and base qualities are not known. The source of this sequence is an adult who was a healthcare worker with PCR-confirmed SARS-CoV-2 infection or an uninfected control (not recorded which). The sequence links TRBV3-1 to TRBJ2-7; the central 11 bases match TRBD2. Sequenced sample: whole blood. Here the CDR3 is given as CASREEPSGGPVSREQYV. Read as DNA, the sequence is TGTGCCAGCAGAGAGGAACCTAGCGGGGGGCCGGTGTCTCGGGAGCAGTACGTC.